The next 18 T cell receptor beta chains were all read from a single sample in a study of type 1 regulatory T cells. TCRdb analysed the reads with MiXCR anew, one entry per CDR3 protein. The sample consists of 25,000 or so distinct CDR3 sequences, 72% of them appearing once. These TCRs' antigens remain unknown. The sequencing input was cultured T cells, either the whole culture or a sorted T cell fraction (not recorded which). Subset described: Tr1-enriched cell product generated in vitro against host alloantigens. All receptors come from a human donor in good health.

The chain employs TRBV4-1 and TRBJ1-1, with D possibly TRBD1 on 6 matching bases. In germline, CDR1 is MGHRA, CDR2 YSYEKL. CDR3 length equals 14 residues. The germline V and J ends were trimmed by 0 bases and 8 bases, with 13 bases remaining between them. CDR3 loop: CASSQELGGLEAFF. The CDR3 nucleotides are TGCGCCAGCAGCCAAGAGTTAGGGGGATTAGAAGCTTTCTTT.

This clonotype was seen only a few times. The chain recombines TRBV20-1 with TRBJ2-5; D is perhaps TRBD2 (5 bases). Per germline, CDR1 DFQATT and CDR2 SNEGSKA (reference sequence). The ends were cut back, 3 bases at V and 5 bases at J, with 10 bases in the middle. CDR3 length: 12 amino acids. CDR3 region: CSASDGGETQYF. The CDR3 DNA reads TGCAGTGCTAGTGATGGCGGGGAGACCCAGTACTTC.

This chain uses TRBV12-3 or TRBV12-4 with TRBJ2-7, with unresolved D. Trimming left V 5 bases short and J 1 base short, with 12 bases between. The CDR3 extends over 14 amino acids. CDR3 sequence reads: CASSQNWGSYEQYF. Here the CDR3 DNA reads TGTGCCAGCAGTCAAAACTGGGGTTCCTACGAGCAGTACTTC.

The rearrangement uses TRBV9 and TRBJ2-3; no definite D call. V lost 0 bases to trimming and J lost 4 bases, with 9 bases between them. The CDR3 length is 14 residues. Germline V gene data show CDR1 as SGDLS and CDR2 as YYNGEE. Here the CDR3 reads CASSVDPAPDTQYF. CDR3 coding DNA: TGTGCCAGCAGCGTAGATCCAGCCCCAGATACGCAGTATTTT.

By sample share, this clonotype is medium-sized. This chain connects TRBV3-1 to TRBJ2-3; D is possibly TRBD2 (5 bases). In germline, CDR1 is LGHDT, CDR2 YNNKEL (reference sequence). The V end lost 1 base, the J end lost 0 bases, and 11 bases lay between the germline ends. CDR3 size: 16 residues. The CDR3 DNA reads as TGTGCCAGCAGCCAAGTGAGCGGAGTAAGCACAGATACGCAGTATTTT. Encoded protein: CASSQVSGVSTDTQYF.

This chain links TRBV7-2 with TRBJ2-7; unclear D gene. V was pared by 1 base and J by 6 bases, with 13 bases between. The CDR3 is made up of 14 amino acids. Germline loops: CDR1 SGHTA, CDR2 FQGNSA. CDR3 sequence reads: CASSLVRVNGEQYF. The CDR3 DNA follows: TGTGCCAGCAGCTTAGTTAGAGTAAATGGCGAGCAGTACTTC.

The chain has TRBV28 and TRBJ2-7, with D tentatively TRBD1 (6 bases). The CDR3 contains 14 residues. Germline values: CDR1 MDHEN, CDR2 SYDVKM. V was trimmed by 6 bases and J by 1 base, leaving 13 bases between them. CDR3: CASSTQGKSYEQYF. The CDR3 DNA sequence: TGTGCCAGCAGCACTCAGGGGAAGTCCTACGAGCAGTACTTC.

By sample share, this clonotype is large. The chain is built from TRBV7-9 and TRBJ2-4; D is undetermined. The CDR3 contains 12 residues. Germline V gives CDR1 SEHNR, CDR2 FQNEAQ (reference sequence). The V end lost 3 bases, the J end lost 13 bases, and 13 bases lay between the germline ends. CDR3 bases: TGTGCCAGCAGCTTCGGTTTTGCAGCGCAGTACTTC. Its protein product is CASSFGFAAQYF.

The chain carries TRBV4-1 and TRBJ2-1; 13 bases fit TRBD2. This CDR3 spans 16 amino acids. The V gene end was trimmed by 2 bases and the J gene end by 4 bases; junction bases not matched to a gene: 2. Germline CDR1 MGHRA, CDR2 YSYEKL. CDR3: CASSQSTSGRYNEQFF. In nucleotides, the CDR3 is TGCGCCAGCAGCCAATCGACTAGCGGGAGGTACAATGAGCAGTTCTTC.

The table lists this clonotype with a few counts. The V call is TRBV20-1, the J call TRBJ2-3; TRBD2 aligns across 10 bases. Germline-derived CDR1 and CDR2 are DFQATT and SNEGSKA (reference sequence). The CDR3 is 15 residues long. V trimming: 2 bases; J trimming: 6 bases; junction bases outside the gene matches: 8. The chain's CDR3 is CSARQSGGAWDTQYF. CDR3 DNA: TGCAGTGCTAGACAAAGCGGGGGGGCCTGGGATACGCAGTATTTT.

This sequence joins TRBV7-9 and TRBJ2-1, with no clear D. Germline CDR1 and CDR2: SEHNR and FQNEAQ (reference sequence). The CDR3 loop spans 11 amino acids. V was cut by 2 bases and J by 8 bases, with 4 bases left in between. This CDR3 reads CASSLKDEQFF. For the CDR3, the DNA is TGTGCCAGCAGCTTAAAGGATGAGCAGTTCTTC.

The chain is built from TRBV9 and TRBJ2-3; D perhaps matches TRBD1 (5 bases). V dropped 0 bases and J dropped 3 bases, with 14 bases sitting between them. Germline V gives CDR1 SGDLS, CDR2 YYNGEE. The CDR3 has 16 residues. CDR3 coding DNA: TGTGCCAGCAGCGTAGAGTTCCAGGGCCGTACAGATACGCAGTATTTT. Encoded protein: CASSVEFQGRTDTQYF.

This chain links TRBV19 with TRBJ1-5; D is undetermined. V shed 7 bases and J shed 5 bases, with 18 bases lying between them. The V gene's germline CDR1 is LNHDA and CDR2 SQIVND (reference sequence). The length of the CDR3 is 15 residues. The CDR3 sequence is CASTLGAGSDQPQHF. The CDR3 DNA sequence: TGTGCCAGTACCCTCGGAGCGGGCAGCGATCAGCCCCAGCATTTT.

This chain joins TRBV6-5 and TRBJ2-7; 7 bases are a match to TRBD1. The CDR3 extends over 13 amino acids. CDR1 and CDR2 (germline): MNHEY, SVGAGI. The trim removed 6 bases at V and 5 bases at J, leaving 7 bases unmatched. The CDR3 DNA reads as TGTGCCAGCAGACCGGACAGGATACACGAGCAGTACTTC. Translating gives CASRPDRIHEQYF.

The V call is TRBV11-1, the J call TRBJ1-2; D is unclear. CDR1 and CDR2 (germline): SGHAT, FQDESV (reference sequence). This CDR3 spans 14 amino acids. The V end was cut by 1 base, the J end by 2 bases, with 8 bases between. The CDR3 sequence is CASSLEATNYGYTF. The CDR3 bases are TGTGCCAGCAGCTTAGAGGCTACGAACTATGGCTACACCTTC.

The chain links TRBV7-9 to TRBJ2-2, with D possibly being TRBD1 or TRBD2 (6 bases each). Trimming took 3 bases from V and 4 from J, leaving 15 bases between them. This CDR3 has 16 amino acids. CDR1 is SEHNR, CDR2 FQNEAQ, per germline (reference sequence). The CDR3 nucleotides read TGTGCCAGCAGCTTCCCGGGGGCTCGAAGCACCGGGGAGCTGTTTTTT. It specifies CASSFPGARSTGELFF.

This clonotype is classed as medium-sized. One junction end does not reproduce the germline sequence, and a read error may be involved. The CDR3 nucleotides read TGTGCTAGCAGCAATGACAGACTTAACACCGGGGAGCTGTTTTTT. Its translation: CASSNDRLNTGELFF. The J gene is TRBJ2-2, the V gene TRBV7-7, with D tentatively TRBD1 (5 bases). Per germline, CDR1 SSHAT and CDR2 FNYEAQ (reference sequence). The CDR3 has 15 amino acids.

CDR3 in DNA: TGTGCCAGCAGCTTTCAGGTCGGGGAGCTGTTTTTT. Its translation is CASSFQVGELFF. This chain connects TRBV7-9 to TRBJ2-2, with D hard to call. CDR1 and CDR2 (germline): SEHNR, FQNEAQ (reference sequence). There are 12 residues in the CDR3. Trimming removed 3 bases at V and 7 bases at J, with 6 bases between.